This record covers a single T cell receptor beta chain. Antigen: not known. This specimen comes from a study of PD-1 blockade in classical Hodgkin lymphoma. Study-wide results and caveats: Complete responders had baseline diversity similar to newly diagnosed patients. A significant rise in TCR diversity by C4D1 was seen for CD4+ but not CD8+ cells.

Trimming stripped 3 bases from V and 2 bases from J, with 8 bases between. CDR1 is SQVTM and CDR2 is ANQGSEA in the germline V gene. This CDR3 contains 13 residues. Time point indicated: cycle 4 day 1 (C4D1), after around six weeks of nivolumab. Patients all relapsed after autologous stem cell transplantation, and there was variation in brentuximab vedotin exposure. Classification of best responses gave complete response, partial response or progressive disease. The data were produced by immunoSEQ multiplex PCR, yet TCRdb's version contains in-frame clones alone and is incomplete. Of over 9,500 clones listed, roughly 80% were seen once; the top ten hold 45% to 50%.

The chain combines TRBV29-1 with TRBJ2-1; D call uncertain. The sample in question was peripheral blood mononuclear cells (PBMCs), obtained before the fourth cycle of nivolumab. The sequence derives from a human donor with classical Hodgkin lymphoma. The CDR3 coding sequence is TGCAGCGTTGACACCAGTCCCTACAATGAGCAGTTCTTC. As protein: CSVDTSPYNEQFF.